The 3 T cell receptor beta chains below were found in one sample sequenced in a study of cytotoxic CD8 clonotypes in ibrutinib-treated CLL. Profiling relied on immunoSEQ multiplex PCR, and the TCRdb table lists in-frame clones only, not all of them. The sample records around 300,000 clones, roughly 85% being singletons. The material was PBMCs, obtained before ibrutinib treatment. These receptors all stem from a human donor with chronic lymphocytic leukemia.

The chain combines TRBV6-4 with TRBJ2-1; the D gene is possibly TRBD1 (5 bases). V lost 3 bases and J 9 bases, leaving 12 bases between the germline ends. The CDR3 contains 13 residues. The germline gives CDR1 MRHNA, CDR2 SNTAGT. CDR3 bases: TGTGCCAGCAGTGAAACCAGGGTCAGTGAGCAGTTCTTC. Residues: CASSETRVSEQFF.

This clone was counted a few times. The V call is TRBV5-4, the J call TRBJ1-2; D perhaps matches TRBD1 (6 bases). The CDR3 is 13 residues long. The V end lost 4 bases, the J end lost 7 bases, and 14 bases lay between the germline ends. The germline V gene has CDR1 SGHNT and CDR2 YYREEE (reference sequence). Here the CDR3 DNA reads TGTGCCAGCAGCCCAACAGGGACTCGTGGCTACACCTTC. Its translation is CASSPTGTRGYTF.

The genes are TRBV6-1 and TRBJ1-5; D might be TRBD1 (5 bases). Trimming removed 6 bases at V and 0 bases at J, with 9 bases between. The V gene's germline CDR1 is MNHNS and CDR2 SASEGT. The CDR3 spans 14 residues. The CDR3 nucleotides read TGTGCCAGCAGAGGGGTATATAGCAATCAGCCCCAGCATTTT. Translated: CASRGVYSNQPQHF.